Below, one T cell receptor (beta chain) is given with its context. The target of this receptor is not known. No much larger clone is present one base from it, and per-base qualities are unavailable. TCRbeta CDR3 regions were amplified from genomic DNA by means of the immunoSEQ Assay, a bias-controlled multiplex PCR. Per the authors' processing: Within the assay, amplification of reference gene primers was used to estimate how many nucleated cells each sample contained. Sequence reads were collapsed and filtered to measure the absolute abundance of every unique TCRbeta CDR3 rearrangement. For each sample, productive Simpson clonality was calculated as the square root of Simpson's diversity index across productive rearrangements. This immuneACCESS table, as held by TCRdb, lists in-frame sequences with V and J called but not all clones. Of the missing ones, under half trace to an unresolved V gene in checked studies; the others have no known cause. That table is the source of V, J and clone size, and D and trimming were worked out from the DNA. Within this sample are about 59,000 clones, with around 86% of them counted one time only. The ten largest clones take up approximately 30% of the sample.

The CDR3 runs 12 residues from the cysteine to the phenylalanine. CDR3 DNA only is kept here, 36 bases in frame from base 1. V gives up 4 bases and J gives up 3 bases, and the segment between their germline ends measures 7 bases. CDR1 is given as LGHNA and CDR2 as YSLEER, both from the germline V gene. The data are from a study of blood T cell repertoires in COVID-19 (dated by TCRdb to 2019 to 2021). For the wider study: Collaborator samples came from the United States, Italy and Spain and covered acute and convalescent phases of COVID-19. The prospective study material was composed of cDNA or gDNA derived from T cells, B-cell-depleted T cells, or PBMCs. Subjects who had been exposed to COVID-19, were actively infected with it, or had recovered from it provided the deeply sampled blood TCRbeta repertoires that made up the dataset. The repertoires were released in a freely available public database intended as a resource for research on the immune response to SARS-CoV-2. The samples were drawn from the first 160 participants of the ongoing ImmuneRACE study and from 950 to 1,500 subjects provided by 6 global collaborators. A de-identified subject ID, COVID-19 status, age in years and sex were almost always included in the sample metadata. Where HLA class I and class II types were available, the types were taken from metadata supplied by the sample provider, not from assay-based typing.

Overall study results and their limits: The amount of clinical and demographic metadata varied by source and participant and was provided uncurated.

Each collaborating institution followed its own protocols to collect whole blood in K2EDTA tubes. For TCRbeta analysis, collaborators shipped samples as frozen whole blood, isolated PBMCs, or DNA extracted from either of those sample types. The specimen sequenced was peripheral blood. Recombination joined TRBV4-3 with TRBJ2-7; possibly the D gene is TRBD1, per 5 matching bases. The receptor comes from a woman of 80 years or more with active or convalescent COVID-19. The CDR3 here reads CASSRDSYEQYF. Here is the DNA: TGCGCCAGCAGCCGTGACAGCTACGAGCAGTACTTC.